These 32 T cell receptor beta chains were all obtained from the same sample, sequenced in a study of T cell changes during pregnancy in multiple sclerosis. Clones were sequenced by immunoSEQ multiplex PCR, and TCRdb holds only the in-frame ones, with some missing. The sample includes fewer than 85,000 clones, approximately 94% seen only once; the top ten take just over 2.5%. The specimen comprised peripheral blood, sampled after pregnancy. The receptors were gathered from a female donor in good health, enrolled as a control in a pregnancy study.

J is TRBJ2-7 and V is TRBV6-1; D gene unclear. V lost 0 bases and J 3 bases, leaving 6 bases between the germline ends. The length of the CDR3 is 13 residues. Germline V gene lookup returns CDR1 MNHNS and CDR2 SASEGT. The CDR3 nucleotides read TGTGCCAGCAGTGAAGCCTTCCTCTACGAGCAGTACTTC. Protein sequence: CASSEAFLYEQYF.

Notes on this clone: At one boundary the junction diverges from the germline segment, which might be a read error. The chain carries TRBV19 and TRBJ2-7, with 10 bases fitting TRBD2. The CDR3 spans 18 residues. CDR1 LNHDA and CDR2 SQIVND come from the germline V gene (reference sequence). The CDR3 reads CASSISVGLAGASDEQYF. The CDR3, as DNA: TGTGCCAGTAGTATTTCAGTAGGGCTAGCGGGAGCCTCCGACGAGCAGTACTTC.

This chain connects TRBV30 to TRBJ2-4; 9 bases agree with TRBD2. J lost 8 bases, V lost 4 bases, and 6 bases had no gene match. Germline values: CDR1 GTSNPN, CDR2 SVGIG (reference sequence). The CDR3 is 13 amino acids. CDR3 nucleotide sequence: TGTGCCTGGAATAGCGGGAGAGGAGACATTCAGTACTTC. Protein: CAWNSGRGDIQYF.

This chain connects TRBV6-5 to TRBJ2-2, with TRBD1 matching 10 bases. Unmatched junction bases numbered 2, after V lost 2 bases and J lost 5 bases. The CDR3 runs to 15 residues. Germline CDR1 and CDR2: MNHEY and SVGAGI. Here the CDR3 DNA reads TGTGCCAGCAGTTACCGGGACAGGGGAACCGGGGAGCTGTTTTTT. Its protein is CASSYRDRGTGELFF.

The rearrangement uses TRBV10-3 and TRBJ2-1; tentative D call: TRBD2 (7 bases). V lost 10 bases, J lost 6 bases, and 13 bases lay in between. Germline values: CDR1 ENHRY, CDR2 SYGVKD. The CDR3 loop spans 12 amino acids. In nucleotides, the CDR3 is TGTGCCACTGGGGGGGCTAGCAATGAGCAGTTCTTC. Encoded protein: CATGGASNEQFF.

V gene TRBV5-1 combines with J gene TRBJ1-5; 9 bases are a match to TRBD1. V shed 4 bases, J shed 4 bases, and the junction held 3 bases outside the gene matches. The CDR3 runs 14 residues. Germline CDR1 and CDR2: SGHRS and YFSETQ. In nucleotides, the CDR3 is TGCGCCAGCAGCCCAGGACAGGGGAATCAGCCCCAGCATTTT. Its protein product is CASSPGQGNQPQHF.

The CDR3 loop reads CASSRQENNSPLHF. CDR3 bases: TGTGCCAGCTCTCGACAGGAGAATAATTCACCCCTCCACTTT. The chain recombines TRBV18 with TRBJ1-6, with D tentatively TRBD1 (6 bases). Germline assignment: CDR1 KGHSH and CDR2 LQKENI. There are 14 residues in the CDR3. V lost 6 bases, J lost 5 bases, and 11 bases lay in between.

CDR3 coding DNA: TGTGCCAGCAGTGCGCGGGGTGAGGAGCAGTACTTC. It translates to CASSARGEEQYF. The chain combines TRBV2 with TRBJ2-7; a possible D gene is TRBD2 (6 bases). Germline V gene lookup returns CDR1 SNHLY and CDR2 FYNNEI. V lost 4 bases, J lost 7 bases, and 11 bases lay in between. The CDR3 runs to 12 residues.

This clone came up once. This rearrangement joins TRBV16 to TRBJ2-7, with 9 bases fitting TRBD2. CDR1 is KGHSY, CDR2 FQNENV, per germline. The CDR3 covers 14 residues. J lost 7 bases, V lost 3 bases, and 7 bases had no gene match. The CDR3 nucleotides read TGTGCCAGCAGCCAGGGACTAGCATCGGGGGAGCAGTACTTC. Protein sequence: CASSQGLASGEQYF.

J is TRBJ2-7 and V is TRBV7-9, with 9 positions matching TRBD1. CDR1 and CDR2 (germline): SEHNR, FQNEAQ (reference sequence). J gave up 2 bases and V 0 bases, and 5 bases lay outside the gene matches. This CDR3 comprises 16 residues. This CDR3 is CASSLATGGFTYEQYF. Written as DNA, the CDR3 is TGTGCCAGCAGCTTAGCGACAGGGGGTTTTACCTACGAGCAGTACTTC.

This chain uses TRBV19 with TRBJ2-2; 10 bases map to TRBD2. Germline loops: CDR1 LNHDA, CDR2 SQIVND (reference sequence). V trimming: 3 bases; J trimming: 3 bases; junction bases outside the gene matches: 7. This CDR3 region has 17 residues. The chain's CDR3 is CASSIWLAGDDTGELFF. As DNA, the CDR3 is TGTGCCAGTAGTATCTGGCTAGCGGGGGATGACACCGGGGAGCTGTTTTTT.

This rearrangement joins TRBV21-1 to TRBJ1-1; TRBD1, as called in the table, went unchecked against the DNA. TRBV21-1 corresponds to a pseudogene. There are 17 residues in the CDR3. The CDR3 spells CASSKTLPGQMNTEAFF. In DNA form, the CDR3 reads TGTGCCAGCAGCAAAACACTCCCCGGACAGATGAACACTGAAGCTTTCTTT.

The gene calls are TRBV28 and TRBJ2-1; possibly TRBD2 for D (6 bases). The CDR3 runs 15 residues. V lost 9 bases and J lost 0, with 15 bases in between. The germline CDR1 and CDR2 sequences are MDHEN and SYDVKM. The CDR3 loop reads CASPASGSSYNEQFF. The CDR3 DNA is TGTGCCAGTCCGGCTTCCGGGAGCTCCTACAATGAGCAGTTCTTC.

J is TRBJ2-3 and V is TRBV6-4, with 8 positions matching TRBD2. The ends lost 3 bases at V and 2 bases at J; junction bases unmatched: 4. Per the germline V gene, CDR1 is MRHNA and CDR2 is SNTAGT. The CDR3 has 15 amino acids. CDR3 region: CASSESSGNTDTQYF. As DNA, the CDR3 is TGTGCCAGCAGTGAAAGTAGCGGGAACACAGATACGCAGTATTTT.

The chain carries TRBV19 and TRBJ2-1, with 14 bases lining up with TRBD2. Per germline, CDR1 LNHDA and CDR2 SQIVND (reference sequence). The length of the CDR3 is 22 residues. With 1 base clipped from V and 8 bases from J, the junction kept 22 bases outside the gene matches. The CDR3 DNA is TGTGCCAGTAGTATAGTCGGGCCGGGACTAGCGGGGGCCCTAACGCATAGCCATGAGCAGTTCTTC. Its translation is CASSIVGPGLAGALTHSHEQFF.

The V call is TRBV5-6, the J call TRBJ2-7; no reliable D call. Deletions cut 0 bases from V and 5 bases from J, with 6 bases between. The CDR3 runs to 12 residues. Germline V CDR1 and CDR2: SGHDT, YYEEEE. The CDR3 nucleotides read TGTGCCAGCAGCTTGGGTACAAACGAGCAGTACTTC. This encodes CASSLGTNEQYF.

The chain uses TRBV7-9 and TRBJ2-3; D gene uncertain. Per the germline V gene, CDR1 is SEHNR and CDR2 is FQNEAQ (reference sequence). The CDR3 runs to 13 residues. V lost 10 bases and J lost 4, with 15 bases in between. The CDR3 nucleotides read TGTGCCACCTCCGGTACCGGTTCAGATACGCAGTATTTT. This encodes CATSGTGSDTQYF.

This rearrangement joins TRBV11-2 to TRBJ2-7, with 11 bases aligning to TRBD2. The germline CDR1 and CDR2 sequences are SGHAT and FQNNGV. The CDR3 runs 15 residues. V was clipped by 5 bases and J by 4 bases; unmatched bases: 7. The CDR3 region has the DNA TGTGCCAGCAGCGTGAAACTAGCGGGGGCGTACGAGCAGTACTTC. It translates to CASSVKLAGAYEQYF.

This chain links TRBV11-3 with TRBJ1-2; TRBD1 matches at 7 bases. Looked up from germline, CDR1 is SGHNT and CDR2 is YENEEA. The V gene end was trimmed by 6 bases and the J gene end by 7 bases; junction bases not matched to a gene: 8. The CDR3 runs 13 residues. The DNA for the CDR3 is TGTGCCAGCAGTGAGTCCAGGGGGACTGGCTACACCTTC. Translated, it gives CASSESRGTGYTF.

The rearrangement joins TRBV18 to TRBJ2-2; D not resolved. The CDR3 runs 12 residues. Germline CDR1 reads KGHSH; CDR2 reads LQKENI. V lost 3 bases and J 4 bases, leaving 3 bases between the germline ends. The CDR3 sequence: CASSPSTGELFF. The DNA for the CDR3 is TGTGCCAGCTCACCTAGCACCGGGGAGCTGTTTTTT.

This chain connects TRBV27 to TRBJ2-1; 11 nucleotides align to TRBD2. The length of the CDR3 is 17 residues. The germline V gene has CDR1 MNHEY and CDR2 SMNVEV (reference sequence). Trimming took 7 bases from V and 4 from J; bases not matched to a gene: 12. The CDR3 DNA sequence: TGTGCCAGCAAACCCCTCGGTAGACTAGCGGGGTACAATGAGCAGTTCTTC. Its translation is CASKPLGRLAGYNEQFF.

This chain joins TRBV7-9 and TRBJ2-7, with 9 nucleotides matching TRBD1. The CDR3 has 14 residues. Germline-derived CDR1 and CDR2 are SEHNR and FQNEAQ (reference sequence). V lost 6 bases to trimming and J lost 5 bases; unmatched junction nucleotides: 8. CDR3 amino acids: CASRSGTGFNEQYF. CDR3 DNA: TGTGCCAGCAGGTCCGGGACAGGGTTTAACGAGCAGTACTTC.

V usage is TRBV6-5 and J usage is TRBJ1-3, with TRBD1 matching 7 bases. Looked up from germline, CDR1 is MNHEY and CDR2 is SVGAGI. Germline trimming cut 2 bases from V and 2 bases from J; bases unmatched to any gene: 3. This CDR3 spans 15 amino acids. The CDR3 is CASSYQGVAGNTIYF. The CDR3 DNA is TGTGCCAGCAGTTACCAGGGGGTAGCTGGAAACACCATATATTTT.

This clone has a single count. This could be a read error, since a much larger clone is one nucleotide away. Other DNA sequences of this sample code for an identical CDR3. The gene calls are TRBV4-2 and TRBJ2-5; TRBD2 matches 7 bases. The J segment lost 1 base and the V segment lost 0 bases, leaving 2 bases of the junction unmatched. CDR1 and CDR2 from the germline V gene are LGHNA and YNFKEQ. The CDR3 totals 15 residues. The CDR3 region has the DNA TGTGCCAGCAGCCAAGATCGCGGGGGCCAAGAGACCCAGTACTTC. It specifies CASSQDRGGQETQYF.

In its sample, this clone was seen once. This chain connects TRBV20-1 to TRBJ1-2; D not resolved. CDR1 DFQATT and CDR2 SNEGSKA come from the germline V gene (reference sequence). V shed 5 bases and J shed 4 bases, with 8 bases lying between them. The CDR3 is 11 residues long. The CDR3 coding sequence is TGCAGTGCTGACGACACCTATGGCTACACCTTC. It yields the protein CSADDTYGYTF.

This chain connects TRBV25-1 to TRBJ1-4; 8 bases agree with TRBD1. This CDR3 is 16 amino acids long. With V trimmed by 7 bases and J by 5 bases, 12 bases remained unmatched. Germline V lookup: CDR1 MGHDK, CDR2 SYGVNS. CDR3 nucleotide sequence: TGTGCCAGCACCCTTGACACAGGGGGAATGAATGAAAAACTGTTTTTT. Translating gives CASTLDTGGMNEKLFF. The full variable domain, its missing parts supplied by reference TRBV25-1 and TRBJ1-4, is EADIYQTPRYLVIGTGKKITLECSQTMGHDKMYWYQQDPGMELHLIHYSYGVNSTEKGDLSSESTVSRIRTEHFPLTLESARPSHTSQYLCASTLDTGGMNEKLFFGSGTQLSVL.

This clone has a single count. The CDR3 spells CASSFPAGVNEQFF. The CDR3 bases are TGTGCCAGCAGCTTCCCAGCGGGAGTGAATGAGCAGTTCTTC. V and J are TRBV11-2 and TRBJ2-1, with 8 bases matching TRBD2. Germline values: CDR1 SGHAT, CDR2 FQNNGV. Trimming at V came to 3 bases and at J to 7 bases, leaving 5 bases not matched to a gene. The CDR3 spans 14 residues.

The CDR3 here is CASSLLGLAGGPSYNEQFF. In nucleotides, the CDR3 is TGTGCCAGCAGCTTGTTAGGGCTAGCGGGAGGGCCGTCCTACAATGAGCAGTTCTTC. The V call is TRBV5-6, the J call TRBJ2-1; 12 nucleotides align to TRBD2. Germline values: CDR1 SGHDT, CDR2 YYEEEE. Trimming cost V 1 base and J 1 base; bases outside gene matches: 9. This CDR3 region has 19 residues.

J is TRBJ2-3 and V is TRBV27, with 12 bases aligning to TRBD1. The germline CDR1 and CDR2 sequences are MNHEY and SMNVEV (reference sequence). CDR3 length equals 18 residues. The V segment lost 4 bases and the J segment 4 bases; nucleotides outside the gene matches: 12. The chain's CDR3 is CASSSRPGQGAAPDTQYF. CDR3 nucleotides: TGTGCCAGCAGTTCGAGACCGGGACAGGGGGCCGCTCCAGATACGCAGTATTTT.

J is TRBJ2-7 and V is TRBV19; D perhaps matches TRBD2 (5 bases). CDR1 and CDR2 from the germline V gene are LNHDA and SQIVND (reference sequence). Trimming pared 6 bases from V and 5 bases from J, leaving 20 bases between. The CDR3 runs to 15 residues. The CDR3 nucleotides read TGTGCCAGTAGAATGACGATTCCGGGGAGCGACGAGCAGTACTTC. As protein: CASRMTIPGSDEQYF.

The CDR3 DNA reads TGTGCCAGCAGTTGGAAACTAGCGGGAGCTTACGAGCAGTACTTC. It translates to CASSWKLAGAYEQYF. The chain links TRBV6-5 to TRBJ2-7, with TRBD2 matching over 11 bases. The CDR3 sequence is 15 residues long. The V segment lost 4 bases and the J segment 4 bases; nucleotides outside the gene matches: 6. Germline V gene data show CDR1 as MNHEY and CDR2 as SVGAGI.

The CDR3 DNA sequence: TGTGCCAGCAGTGCGGGACAGAAATCCTACAATGAGCAGTTCTTC. As protein: CASSAGQKSYNEQFF. This chain joins TRBV27 and TRBJ2-1; D is possibly TRBD1 (7 bases). Germline assignment: CDR1 MNHEY and CDR2 SMNVEV (reference sequence). V lost 5 bases, J lost 1 base, and 12 bases lay in between. This CDR3 has 15 amino acids.